Following are 32 T cell receptor beta chains from one sample sequenced in a study of T cell responses to AZD1222 COVID-19 vaccine. Repertoires were generated with immunoSEQ multiplex PCR, while TCRdb's copy carries only in-frame clones and drops some. Among 100,000 to 150,000 clones, roughly 90% were seen once, and the ten largest hold over 0.95%. The source was peripheral blood, collected on day 0 of AZD1222 vaccination. Source of these receptors: an adult in good health.

The CDR3 reads CASSLTVGGIRNEQFF. The CDR3 region has the DNA TGTGCCAGCAGCTTAACGGTCGGGGGGATCCGCAATGAGCAGTTCTTC. V and J are TRBV7-3 and TRBJ2-1; 7 nucleotides align to TRBD2. The CDR3 totals 16 residues. Germline loops: CDR1 SGHTA, CDR2 FQGTGA. The ends lost 0 bases at V and 6 bases at J; junction bases unmatched: 8.

The V call is TRBV7-9, the J call TRBJ1-3; 10 nucleotides agree with TRBD1. Trimming took 5 bases from V and 1 from J; bases not matched to a gene: 2. Germline V gene lookup returns CDR1 SEHNR and CDR2 FQNEAQ (reference sequence). There are 15 residues in the CDR3. Written as DNA, the CDR3 is TGTGCCAGCAGCCGACAGGGGGCGTCTGGAAACACCATATATTTT. This encodes CASSRQGASGNTIYF.

Worth noting for this clone: Within the sample, other DNA sequences also encode this same CDR3. V usage is TRBV2 and J usage is TRBJ1-3; the D is unclear. Germline assignment: CDR1 SNHLY and CDR2 FYNNEI. The CDR3 loop spans 15 amino acids. The V end was cut by 3 bases, the J end by 7 bases, with 16 bases between. DNA for the CDR3: TGTGCCAGCAGTGACCCCGGAAGACCCGGGAACACCATATATTTT. It translates to CASSDPGRPGNTIYF. Complete variable domain (other parts from reference TRBV2 and TRBJ1-3): EPEVTQTPSHQVTQMGQEVILRCVPISNHLYFYWYRQILGQKVEFLVSFYNNEISEKSEIFDDQFSVERPDGSNFTLKIRSTKLEDSAMYFCASSDPGRPGNTIYFGEGSWLTVV.

The J gene is TRBJ2-1, the V gene TRBV9; 8 nucleotides line up with TRBD1. Germline lookup yields CDR1 SGDLS and CDR2 YYNGEE. The CDR3 extends over 15 amino acids. Losses at the gene ends were 4 bases for V and 7 bases for J; bases not matched to a gene: 10. The CDR3 loop is CASSITSTGENEQFF. The CDR3 nucleotides are TGTGCCAGCAGCATAACGTCGACAGGGGAGAATGAGCAGTTCTTC.

The V call is TRBV2, the J call TRBJ2-7, with TRBD1 matching over 7 bases. The CDR3 sequence is 15 residues long. J lost 1 base, V lost 7 bases, and 10 bases had no gene match. CDR1 is SNHLY, CDR2 FYNNEI, per germline. The CDR3 region has the DNA TGTGCCAGCATCCCTACAGGGGTCCTTTCCTACGAGCAGTACTTC. It codes for CASIPTGVLSYEQYF.

This rearrangement joins TRBV7-8 to TRBJ1-3, with 7 bases identical to TRBD1. CDR1 and CDR2 (germline): SGHVS, FQNEAQ. The CDR3 consists of 14 residues. Trimming removed 5 bases from V and 1 base from J; junction bases left unmatched: 2. The CDR3 DNA reads TGTGCCAGCAGCCCCAGGGGGTCTGGAAACACCATATATTTT. It codes for CASSPRGSGNTIYF.

This chain uses TRBV2 with TRBJ2-7, with D possibly TRBD1 on 6 matching bases. Germline assignment: CDR1 SNHLY and CDR2 FYNNEI. The CDR3 has 15 residues. Trimming took off 6 bases at V and 3 bases at J, with 18 bases between the two ends. Here the CDR3 reads CASRLNRELHYEQYF. The CDR3, as DNA: TGTGCCAGCAGGCTGAACAGGGAACTCCACTACGAGCAGTACTTC.

The chain employs TRBV29-1 and TRBJ1-2, with D maybe TRBD1 (5 bases). The CDR3 loop spans 15 amino acids. The V and J ends lost 3 bases and 0 bases respectively, with 14 bases between them. The germline CDR1 and CDR2 sequences are SQVTM and ANQGSEA. Here the CDR3 DNA reads TGCAGCGTTGACCGCCGGGACGGATCTAACTATGGCTACACCTTC. Amino acids: CSVDRRDGSNYGYTF.

CDR3 sequence: CSVGPGLHQETQYF. DNA of the CDR3: TGCAGCGTGGGACCGGGACTCCATCAAGAGACCCAGTACTTC. The gene calls are TRBV29-1 and TRBJ2-5; the D gene is possibly TRBD2 (6 bases). Per germline, CDR1 SQVTM and CDR2 ANQGSEA. V lost 6 bases, J lost 2 bases, and 16 bases lay in between. The CDR3 consists of 14 residues.

The rearrangement joins TRBV5-1 to TRBJ2-1; TRBD1 might be the D (5 bases). The V gene's germline CDR1 is SGHRS and CDR2 YFSETQ. Trimming removed 0 bases from V and 4 bases from J, with 11 bases in between. CDR3 size: 15 residues. In DNA, the CDR3 is TGCGCCAGCAGCTTGGGACAGCCTATGTACAATGAGCAGTTCTTC. Its translation is CASSLGQPMYNEQFF. The variable domain in full, with the rest retrieved from reference TRBV5-1 and TRBJ2-1, is KAGVTQTPRYLIKTRGQQVTLSCSPISGHRSVSWYQQTPGQGLQFLFEYFSETQRNKGNFPGRFSGRQFSNSRSEMNVSTLELGDSALYLCASSLGQPMYNEQFFGPGTRLTVL.

CDR3: CASSKRGPGNTIYF. In DNA, the CDR3 is TGTGCCAGCAGCAAGAGGGGGCCGGGAAACACCATATATTTT. The V call is TRBV7-2, the J call TRBJ1-3, with 7 bases lining up with TRBD1. The CDR3 contains 14 residues. CDR1 and CDR2 from the germline V gene are SGHTA and FQGNSA. After removal of 5 bases from V and 4 bases from J, the junction contained 5 bases not matched to a gene.

This chain connects TRBV9 to TRBJ2-1, with TRBD2 matching over 8 bases. Germline V lookup: CDR1 SGDLS, CDR2 YYNGEE. This CDR3 has 11 amino acids. Trimming at V came to 7 bases and at J to 8 bases, leaving 2 bases not matched to a gene. This chain's CDR3 is CASGTRHEQFF. For the CDR3, the DNA is TGTGCCAGCGGGACTAGACATGAGCAGTTCTTC. Full variable domain (missing parts from reference TRBV9 and TRBJ2-1): DSGVTQTPKHLITATGQRVTLRCSPRSGDLSVYWYQQSLDQGLQFLIQYYNGEERAKGNILERFSAQQFPDLHSELNLSSLELGDSALYFCASGTRHEQFFGPGTRLTVL.

This rearrangement joins TRBV14 to TRBJ2-7, with 7 bases identical to TRBD1. This CDR3 comprises 18 residues. Germline assignment: CDR1 SGHDN and CDR2 FVKESK. V lost 8 bases and J lost 1; bases outside the gene matches: 20. CDR3 amino acids: CASCSPVGQEKESYEQYF. CDR3 coding DNA: TGTGCCAGCTGCTCGCCGGTTGGACAGGAGAAAGAGTCCTACGAGCAGTACTTC.

The chain employs TRBV9 and TRBJ1-6, with TRBD1 matching 9 bases. Germline trimming cut 4 bases from V and 10 bases from J; bases unmatched to any gene: 3. Germline V CDR1 and CDR2: SGDLS, YYNGEE. CDR3 length: 13 amino acids. The CDR3 loop is CASSWDRDSPLHF. The CDR3, as DNA: TGTGCCAGCAGCTGGGACAGGGACTCACCCCTCCACTTT.

This rearrangement joins TRBV12-3 or TRBV12-4 to TRBJ2-1; D is possibly TRBD1 (5 bases). V lost 5 bases and J 7 bases, leaving 9 bases between the germline ends. This CDR3 has 12 residues. In DNA form, the CDR3 reads TGTGCCAGCAGTCAAAAGGGGAATGAGCAGTTCTTC. This encodes CASSQKGNEQFF.

The chain joins TRBV28 to TRBJ2-2, with D uncertain. This CDR3 is 16 amino acids long. The germline gives CDR1 MDHEN, CDR2 SYDVKM. Trimming left V 6 bases short and J 0 bases short, with 14 bases between. The CDR3 loop reads CASSPSGMTNTGELFF. As DNA, the CDR3 is TGTGCCAGCAGCCCATCCGGAATGACGAACACCGGGGAGCTGTTTTTT.

This clone is a singleton in its sample. This chain uses TRBV24-1 with TRBJ1-2; 8 bases align to TRBD1. CDR1 KGHDR and CDR2 SFDVKD come from the germline V gene. Germline trimming cut 4 bases from V and 5 bases from J; bases unmatched to any gene: 8. The CDR3 is 15 residues long. CDR3: CATSDPRGRWYGYTF. In nucleotides, the CDR3 is TGTGCCACCAGTGACCCCAGGGGGCGATGGTATGGCTACACCTTC.

The chain employs TRBV3-1 (or the pseudogene TRBV3-2) and TRBJ2-3; no clear D. CDR3 length: 15 amino acids. CDR1 is LGHDT, CDR2 YNNKEL, per germline (reference sequence). With 1 base removed from V and 1 base from J, the gap between germline ends came to 9 bases. CDR3 region: CASSQGGTRTDTQYF. DNA of the CDR3: TGTGCCAGCAGCCAAGGCGGCACCCGCACAGATACGCAGTATTTT.

The chain employs TRBV6-6 and TRBJ2-1; TRBD2 matches 9 bases. Trimming cost V 5 bases and J 10 bases; bases outside gene matches: 3. The CDR3 length is 12 residues. Germline V CDR1 and CDR2: MNHNY, SVGAGI (reference sequence). The CDR3 DNA sequence: TGTGCCAGCAGTCCGACTAGCGGAGAGCAGTTCTTC. Encoded protein: CASSPTSGEQFF.

The chain employs TRBV6-6 and TRBJ2-7; D is perhaps TRBD2 (7 bases). V was trimmed by 8 bases and J by 12 bases, leaving 20 bases between them. Germline CDR1 reads MNHNY; CDR2 reads SVGAGI (reference sequence). CDR3 length: 12 amino acids. The DNA of the CDR3 is TGTGCCAGCCTAGACCCGAAACGGGGGGCGTACTTC. Its translation is CASLDPKRGAYF.

The rearrangement joins TRBV5-1 to TRBJ2-3; D possibly corresponds to TRBD2 (6 bases). Trimming removed 5 bases from V and 1 base from J, with 11 bases in between. CDR3 length: 14 residues. The germline CDR1 and CDR2 sequences are SGHRS and YFSETQ. The chain's CDR3 is CASSISGGTDTQYF. CDR3 sequence (DNA): TGCGCCAGCAGTATCTCGGGGGGCACAGATACGCAGTATTTT.

This chain uses TRBV5-1 with TRBJ2-1, with D perhaps given as TRBD1 or TRBD2 (5 bases each). The germline V gene encodes CDR1 SGHRS and CDR2 YFSETQ. This CDR3 has 13 amino acids. Trimming removed 3 bases at V and 9 bases at J, with 13 bases between. CDR3 region: CASSWDGPGEQFF. DNA for the CDR3: TGCGCCAGCAGCTGGGACGGACCGGGTGAGCAGTTCTTC. Drawing the rest from reference TRBV5-1 and TRBJ2-1, the complete variable domain is KAGVTQTPRYLIKTRGQQVTLSCSPISGHRSVSWYQQTPGQGLQFLFEYFSETQRNKGNFPGRFSGRQFSNSRSEMNVSTLELGDSALYLCASSWDGPGEQFFGPGTRLTVL.

The gene calls are TRBV6-6 and TRBJ1-6, with 8 positions matching TRBD1. Trimming at V came to 6 bases and at J to 3 bases, leaving 1 base not matched to a gene. The CDR3 extends over 14 amino acids. Germline-derived CDR1 and CDR2 are MNHNY and SVGAGI (reference sequence). CDR3 in DNA: TGTGCCAGCAGAACAGGGGGCTATAATTCACCCCTCCACTTT. Protein sequence: CASRTGGYNSPLHF.

This rearrangement joins TRBV21-1 to TRBJ2-7; the table's D call of TRBD2 was not tested on the DNA. TRBV21-1 is designated a pseudogene. This CDR3 spans 13 amino acids. CDR3 region: CASRGSGTYEQYF. CDR3 nucleotide sequence: TGTGCCAGCAGAGGTAGCGGGACCTACGAGCAGTACTTC.

This clone occurred once. V and J are TRBV7-3 and TRBJ2-3; TRBD2 aligns across 7 bases. J lost 8 bases, V lost 2 bases, and 7 bases had no gene match. CDR3 length equals 14 residues. The germline V gene encodes CDR1 SGHTA and CDR2 FQGTGA. CDR3 protein: CASSLGPGEGTQYF. The CDR3 DNA sequence: TGTGCCAGCAGCTTAGGACCCGGGGAGGGTACGCAGTATTTT. Together with reference TRBV7-3 and TRBJ2-3, the CDR3 gives the full variable domain: GAGVSQTPSNKVTEKGKYVELRCDPISGHTALYWYRQSLGQGPEFLIYFQGTGAADDSGLPNDRFFAVRPEGSVSTLKIQRTERGDSAVYLCASSLGPGEGTQYFGPGTRLTVL.

This rearrangement joins TRBV6-6 to TRBJ1-5; D ambiguous. CDR1 is MNHNY, CDR2 SVGAGI, per germline (reference sequence). V lost 4 bases to trimming and J lost 7 bases, with 2 bases between them. The CDR3 extends over 10 amino acids. The CDR3 DNA reads TGTGCCAGCAGTTCCCAGCCCCAGCATTTT. This codes for CASSSQPQHF.

The genes are TRBV27 and TRBJ2-7; D is ambiguous. Germline lookup yields CDR1 MNHEY and CDR2 SMNVEV (reference sequence). Between the trimmed V and J ends, which lost 6 bases and 4 bases, there was a span of 13 bases. The CDR3 consists of 13 residues. CDR3 nucleotide sequence: TGTGCCAGCAGCCCCGGATTAACGTACGAGCAGTACTTC. Protein product: CASSPGLTYEQYF.

J is TRBJ1-2 and V is TRBV3-1 (or the pseudogene TRBV3-2); D gene ambiguous. This CDR3 has 13 residues. Germline values: CDR1 LGHDT, CDR2 YNNKEL (reference sequence). Deletions cut 1 base from V and 4 bases from J, with 7 bases between. The CDR3 region is CASSQVVGYGYTF. The CDR3 nucleotides read TGTGCCAGCAGCCAAGTTGTGGGCTATGGCTACACCTTC.

The chain carries TRBV5-5 and TRBJ1-3; no firm D call. The CDR3 runs to 15 residues. Germline values: CDR1 SGHKS, CDR2 YYEKEE (reference sequence). V was clipped by 0 bases and J by 6 bases, with 13 bases between them. As DNA, the CDR3 is TGTGCCAGCAGCTTGGGTATAATCGGGGTAAACACCATATATTTT. Its protein is CASSLGIIGVNTIYF.

This clone was detected a few times. The rearrangement uses TRBV19 and TRBJ2-7; D possibly matches TRBD1 or TRBD2 (6 bases each). The CDR3 runs 15 residues. Germline V gene sequence: CDR1 LNHDA, CDR2 SQIVND (reference sequence). Deletions cut 2 bases from V and 0 bases from J, with 11 bases between. CDR3 loop: CASSIWGAGSYEQYF. CDR3 DNA: TGTGCCAGTAGTATATGGGGGGCTGGCTCCTACGAGCAGTACTTC.

V gene TRBV6-5 combines with J gene TRBJ1-1, with 8 bases aligning to TRBD1. V lost 6 bases and J lost 4; bases outside the gene matches: 4. The CDR3 has 13 residues. Germline CDR1 is MNHEY and CDR2 is SVGAGI. The CDR3: CASRTDRGTEAFF. The CDR3 bases are TGTGCCAGCAGAACCGACAGGGGCACTGAAGCTTTCTTT.

This chain joins TRBV6-5 and TRBJ1-6, with a possible D match to TRBD1 (6 bases). V lost 6 bases and J lost 0, with 9 bases in between. CDR1 is MNHEY, CDR2 SVGAGI, per germline. CDR3 size: 15 residues. The CDR3 DNA is TGTGCCAGCAGCCTGGACAGCTCCTATAATTCACCCCTCCACTTT. Its protein is CASSLDSSYNSPLHF.